This TCR beta chain was sequenced in a study of cytomegalovirus exposure and HLA in healthy donors. General study results and limits: Within a later analysis, the majority of CMV-associated TCR beta chains appeared HLA-restricted. Among TCR sequences, most were rare, though some public TCRs appeared in many donors. Immune exposure data for these donors was limited to CMV serostatus.

The CDR3 runs 11 residues. The V end lost 8 bases, the J end lost 1 base, and 8 bases lay between the germline ends. The germline CDR1 and CDR2 sequences are GTSNPN and SVGIG (reference sequence). Comments on this clone: Its specificity is unknown.

Amplification used 60 Vbeta primers and 13 Jbeta primers. Repertoires were generated with immunoSEQ multiplex PCR, while TCRdb's copy carries only in-frame clones and drops some. This table has 95,000 to 110,000 clones, around 73% appearing once. Material for sequencing was PBMCs. The receptor comes from a woman aged 40 to 50 in good health and CMV-seronegative. This chain joins TRBV30 and TRBJ1-2; no definite D call. The CDR3 sequence: CAGPDNYGYTF. CDR3 nucleotide sequence: TGTGCCGGGCCGGATAACTATGGCTACACCTTC. The whole variable domain, remainder taken from reference TRBV30 and TRBJ1-2, is SQTIHQWPATLVQPVGSPLSLECTVEGTSNPNLYWYRQAAGRGLQLLFYSVGIGQISSEVPQNLSASRPQDRQFILSSKKLLLSDSGFYLCAGPDNYGYTFGSGTRLTVV.